The 24 T cell receptor beta chains in this list originate from one sample, sequenced in a study of vaccination effects on CD4 cells after COVID-19. Antigens for these TCRs are unknown. With the ViraFEST assay, the study expanded antigen-specific CD4+ T cells using viral peptide pools, then sequenced them. The authors isolated CD4+ T cells after 10 days of culture. Either the mRNA-1273 or the BNT162b2 vaccine was given to participants as two doses. Here immunoSEQ multiplex PCR was the method, and the copy in TCRdb shows in-frame clones only, minus some. The table includes 70,000 to 95,000 clones, under 85% detected once. The starting material was CD4+ T cells from PBMCs cultured with HCoV-OC43 spike peptides, obtained after COVID-19 vaccination. The subset is: HCoV-OC43 spike overlapping peptide pool stimulation. The receptors shown here come from a human donor who received a COVID-19 vaccine.

The chain links TRBV12-3 or TRBV12-4 to TRBJ1-5; D gene unclear. Trimming removed 3 bases at V and 0 bases at J, with 3 bases between. This CDR3 region has 13 residues. CDR3 coding DNA: TGTGCCAGCAGTTTTAATAGCAATCAGCCCCAGCATTTT. Protein sequence: CASSFNSNQPQHF.

The gene calls are TRBV7-8 and TRBJ1-5; D is uncertain. The CDR3 sequence is 13 residues long. Germline assignment: CDR1 SGHVS and CDR2 FQNEAQ. Trimming removed 0 bases at V and 4 bases at J, with 4 bases between. CDR3 bases: TGTGCCAGCAGCTTAGCCGAAAATCAGCCCCAGCATTTT. It codes for CASSLAENQPQHF.

This chain links TRBV12-5 with TRBJ2-2, with D possibly matching TRBD1 (5 bases). V lost 0 bases and J lost 6, with 11 bases in between. CDR1 is LGHNT, CDR2 FRNRAP, per germline. This CDR3 spans 15 amino acids. CDR3 region: CASGLVYIRAGELFF. CDR3 DNA sequence: TGTGCTAGTGGTTTGGTATATATCAGGGCCGGGGAGCTGTTTTTT.

J is TRBJ2-4 and V is TRBV5-1; 8 nucleotides agree with TRBD2. V was pared by 0 bases and J by 5 bases, with 13 bases of the junction left unmatched. Germline V gene data show CDR1 as SGHRS and CDR2 as YFSETQ. The CDR3 totals 18 residues. CDR3 region: CASSLGQRAGGVENIQYF. CDR3 coding DNA: TGCGCCAGCAGCTTGGGCCAACGGGCGGGGGGTGTCGAAAACATTCAGTACTTC. The full variable domain, rest sourced from reference TRBV5-1 and TRBJ2-4, is KAGVTQTPRYLIKTRGQQVTLSCSPISGHRSVSWYQQTPGQGLQFLFEYFSETQRNKGNFPGRFSGRQFSNSRSEMNVSTLELGDSALYLCASSLGQRAGGVENIQYFGAGTRLSVL.

This clone was seen many times. The CDR3 loop reads CASSFDSAPYNEQFF. In DNA form, the CDR3 reads TGTGCCAGCAGCTTCGACAGTGCCCCCTACAATGAGCAGTTCTTC. This sequence joins TRBV7-6 and TRBJ2-1, with D perhaps matching TRBD1 (5 bases). V was shortened by 3 bases and J by 2 bases, with 11 bases between the two germline ends. There are 15 residues in the CDR3. Looked up from germline, CDR1 is SGHVS and CDR2 is FNYEAQ.

The genes are TRBV10-2 and TRBJ1-1; perhaps TRBD1 as D (6 bases). The CDR3 is made up of 16 amino acids. Germline V gives CDR1 WSHSY, CDR2 SAAADI. With 8 bases removed from V and 1 base from J, the gap between germline ends came to 20 bases. CDR3 region: CASGGRGFSSNTEAFF. CDR3 in DNA: TGCGCCAGCGGGGGGCGGGGCTTTAGTTCGAACACTGAAGCTTTCTTT.

This clone appeared a single time. V and J are TRBV5-8 and TRBJ2-7; TRBD1 is a possible D gene (6 bases). Deletions cut 9 bases from V and 3 bases from J, with 10 bases between. The CDR3 spans 11 residues. Germline loops: CDR1 SGHTS, CDR2 YDEGEE. CDR3 sequence: CATQDSYEQYV. The CDR3 bases are TGTGCCACCCAGGACAGCTACGAGCAGTACGTC.

This clone has just one count. This chain connects TRBV14 to TRBJ2-1; the D is unclear. Trimming pared 1 base from V and 5 bases from J, leaving 15 bases between. CDR3 length: 16 amino acids. Germline assignment: CDR1 SGHDN and CDR2 FVKESK. CDR3 coding DNA: TGTGCCAGCAGCCAAGGTGGCTATGCTGGTAACAATGAGCAGTTCTTC. Its protein is CASSQGGYAGNNEQFF.

The sample holds one count of this clone. V and J are TRBV24-1 and TRBJ1-2; D possibly corresponds to TRBD1 (6 bases). The CDR3 loop spans 14 amino acids. The ends were cut back, 4 bases at V and 4 bases at J, with 12 bases in the middle. The germline V gene encodes CDR1 KGHDR and CDR2 SFDVKD. Here the CDR3 DNA reads TGTGCCACCAGTGAAAGTGACAGGCCCTATGGCTACACCTTC. It specifies CATSESDRPYGYTF.

V gene TRBV6-5 combines with J gene TRBJ1-1; D gene ambiguous. This CDR3 is 15 amino acids long. CDR1 is MNHEY, CDR2 SVGAGI, per germline. Between the trimmed V and J ends, which lost 2 bases and 5 bases, there was a span of 15 bases. CDR3 sequence (DNA): TGTGCCAGCAGTTACAACCCCGCGGTCAAGACTGAAGCTTTCTTT. Amino acid sequence: CASSYNPAVKTEAFF.

The CDR3 region is CASSFDSNPNQPQHF. CDR3 in DNA: TGCGCCAGCAGCTTCGACAGTAACCCCAATCAGCCCCAGCATTTT. The V and J genes are TRBV5-1 and TRBJ1-5, with D possibly TRBD1 on 5 matching bases. This CDR3 has 15 residues. Germline-derived CDR1 and CDR2 are SGHRS and YFSETQ. The ends were cut back, 2 bases at V and 3 bases at J, with 12 bases in the middle. Full variable domain (missing parts from reference TRBV5-1 and TRBJ1-5): KAGVTQTPRYLIKTRGQQVTLSCSPISGHRSVSWYQQTPGQGLQFLFEYFSETQRNKGNFPGRFSGRQFSNSRSEMNVSTLELGDSALYLCASSFDSNPNQPQHFGDGTRLSIL.

The chain joins TRBV5-1 to TRBJ2-2, with D possibly being TRBD1 (5 bases). Germline loops: CDR1 SGHRS, CDR2 YFSETQ. The germline V and J ends were trimmed by 10 bases and 3 bases, with 19 bases remaining between them. The CDR3 extends over 15 amino acids. CDR3: CAGSPLRADTGELFF. DNA for the CDR3: TGCGCCGGAAGCCCCCTCAGGGCCGACACCGGGGAGCTGTTTTTT.

The chain couples TRBV20-1 to TRBJ1-4, with 7 bases fitting TRBD1. The ends lost 5 bases at V and 5 bases at J; junction bases unmatched: 8. The V gene's germline CDR1 is DFQATT and CDR2 SNEGSKA (reference sequence). This CDR3 has 14 residues. The DNA for the CDR3 is TGCAGTGCTCGTGACAGGGTGGTAAATGAAAAACTGTTTTTT. It is translated as CSARDRVVNEKLFF.

The chain couples TRBV20-1 to TRBJ2-3; 7 nucleotides line up with TRBD2. CDR1 is DFQATT and CDR2 is SNEGSKA in the germline V gene (reference sequence). The CDR3 runs to 15 residues. V lost 3 bases to trimming and J lost 5 bases; unmatched junction nucleotides: 11. The CDR3 DNA reads TGCAGTGCTAGTAGGTCCGGCGGGGGAGGAGATACGCAGTATTTT. Residues: CSASRSGGGGDTQYF.

The chain carries TRBV5-8 and TRBJ2-2; TRBD2 matches at 7 bases. V lost 5 bases and J lost 4; bases outside the gene matches: 8. The CDR3 is 15 amino acids. Germline assignment: CDR1 SGHTS and CDR2 YDEGEE. In DNA, the CDR3 is TGTGCCAGCAGGGCCGGGGGGACTCTCACCGGGGAGCTGTTTTTT. Translated, it gives CASRAGGTLTGELFF.

V is TRBV7-2 and J is TRBJ2-7; TRBD1 matches 7 bases. The V and J ends lost 3 bases and 1 base, in that order; junction bases with no gene match: 6. The germline gives CDR1 SGHTA, CDR2 FQGNSA. The CDR3 has 15 amino acids. The CDR3 nucleotides are TGTGCCAGCAGCTTGACAGGGTTCGGGTCCTACGAGCAGTACGTC. Its protein is CASSLTGFGSYEQYV.

The chain has TRBV10-1 and TRBJ1-5; D is possibly TRBD1 (5 bases). Germline-derived CDR1 and CDR2 are WNHNN and SYGVQD (reference sequence). The V end lost 5 bases, the J end lost 5 bases, and 7 bases lay between the germline ends. This CDR3 is built from 12 residues. The chain's CDR3 is CASSRGDQPQHF. In DNA form, the CDR3 reads TGCGCCAGCAGTAGGGGTGATCAGCCCCAGCATTTT.

The chain combines TRBV7-2 with TRBJ1-6; 9 bases fit TRBD1. This CDR3 has 15 amino acids. CDR1 is SGHTA and CDR2 is FQGNSA in the germline V gene. The V segment lost 5 bases and the J segment 6 bases; nucleotides outside the gene matches: 5. CDR3 nucleotides: TGTGCCAGCAGCCGTGGGACAGGGCGTAATTCACCCCTCCACTTT. It yields the protein CASSRGTGRNSPLHF. The whole variable domain, remainder taken from reference TRBV7-2 and TRBJ1-6, is GAGVSQSPSNKVTEKGKDVELRCDPISGHTALYWYRQSLGQGLEFLIYFQGNSAPDKSGLPSDRFSAERTGGSVSTLTIQRTQQEDSAVYLCASSRGTGRNSPLHFGNGTRLTVT.

A single count supports this clone. The rearrangement uses TRBV3-1 (or the pseudogene TRBV3-2) and TRBJ2-3, with TRBD2 identical over 11 bases. After removal of 7 bases from V and 2 bases from J, the junction contained 5 bases not matched to a gene. Germline lookup yields CDR1 LGHDT and CDR2 YNNKEL (reference sequence). The CDR3 has 15 residues. The CDR3 nucleotides read TGTGCCAGCATGGGACTAGCGGACTCCACAGATACGCAGTATTTT. Translation gives CASMGLADSTDTQYF.

This rearrangement joins TRBV7-3 to TRBJ2-2, with 7 bases that match TRBD1. The CDR3 length is 14 residues. Germline CDR1 reads SGHTA; CDR2 reads FQGTGA. J gave up 4 bases and V 3 bases, and 2 bases lay outside the gene matches. The CDR3 reads CASSLSGGTGELFF. For the CDR3, the DNA is TGTGCCAGCAGCTTGTCAGGGGGCACCGGGGAGCTGTTTTTT.

This clone was detected only a few times. CDR3 DNA sequence: TGTGCCAGCAGCTCAAAAAAGGGGTCCGGAAACACCATATATTTT. The encoded protein is CASSSKKGSGNTIYF. This chain connects TRBV7-2 to TRBJ1-3; possible D gene TRBD1, 5 bases. V was pared by 4 bases and J by 4 bases, with 14 bases between. Germline lookup yields CDR1 SGHTA and CDR2 FQGNSA. The CDR3 sequence is 15 residues long.

The V gene is TRBV2, the J gene TRBJ1-2, with a weak D call TRBD1 (6 bases). V shed 5 bases and J shed 7 bases, with 11 bases lying between them. Germline V lookup: CDR1 SNHLY, CDR2 FYNNEI. The CDR3 has 12 amino acids. This chain's CDR3 is CASSTGFPGYTF. The CDR3 DNA is TGTGCCAGCAGTACAGGGTTTCCTGGCTACACCTTC.

This clone was found once. The rearrangement links TRBV12-1 to TRBJ1-4; TRBD1 is taken as the D call from the table, unchecked against the DNA. TRBV12-1 is flagged as a pseudogene. This CDR3 contains 15 residues. The CDR3, as DNA: TGTGCCAGCAGCTTTAAGGGACAGGGGAATGAAAAACTGTTTTTT. This translates into CASSFKGQGNEKLFF.

V is TRBV2 and J is TRBJ2-1; TRBD2 aligns across 10 bases. Germline V gives CDR1 SNHLY, CDR2 FYNNEI. CDR3 length equals 15 residues. Trimming took 4 bases from V and 4 from J; bases not matched to a gene: 4. The CDR3 loop reads CASSGSSGGYNEQFF. DNA for the CDR3: TGTGCCAGCAGTGGGTCTAGCGGGGGTTACAATGAGCAGTTCTTC. The whole variable domain, filled in from reference TRBV2 and TRBJ2-1, reads EPEVTQTPSHQVTQMGQEVILRCVPISNHLYFYWYRQILGQKVEFLVSFYNNEISEKSEIFDDQFSVERPDGSNFTLKIRSTKLEDSAMYFCASSGSSGGYNEQFFGPGTRLTVL.